Following are 22 T cell receptor beta chains from one sample sequenced in a study of human T cells and chemical hapten exposure. TCRdb reprocessed the RACE reads with MiXCR, giving one entry per CDR3 protein. The sample contains under 400,000 distinct CDR3 sequences, 4.5% to 6% of which appear only once. Time point specified: pre-sensitization, week 0. Treatment noted: therapeutic diphenylcyclopropenone sensitization with weekly scalp DPC. The sample was whole blood, taken in connection with sensitization to the hapten diphenylcyclopropenone (DPC). The source of these receptors is a woman aged 45-65 years with alopecia areata. Some clones in this sample may be carry-over from other donors' samples.

This clonotype was recorded at least ten times. The chain couples TRBV12-5 to TRBJ2-5, with 14 bases identical to TRBD2. V gave up 6 bases and J gave up 5 bases; unmatched junction bases: 5. Looked up from germline, CDR1 is LGHNT and CDR2 is FRNRAP. This CDR3 is 15 amino acids long. The CDR3 region has the DNA TGTGCTAGTGGCGCTGGGACTAGCGGGAGTGAGACCCAGTACTTC. Its protein product is CASGAGTSGSETQYF.

This clonotype was counted between two and nine times. The V gene is TRBV10-2, the J gene TRBJ1-3; D is uncertain. The CDR3 spans 13 residues. Looked up from germline, CDR1 is WSHSY and CDR2 is SAAADI. Trimming left V 10 bases short and J 0 bases short, with 10 bases between. The CDR3 region is CATTAVSGNTIYF. In nucleotides, the CDR3 is TGCGCCACCACCGCGGTCTCTGGAAACACCATATATTTT.

This rearrangement joins TRBV24-1 to TRBJ2-4; unclear D gene. The length of the CDR3 is 17 residues. With 1 base removed from V and 0 bases from J, the gap between germline ends came to 12 bases. CDR1 and CDR2 (germline): KGHDR, SFDVKD. CDR3 loop: CATSDFSRNLAKNIQYF. The CDR3 DNA sequence: TGTGCCACCAGTGATTTTTCCCGAAACTTAGCCAAAAACATTCAGTACTTC.

Only a few counts were recorded for this clonotype. The chain couples TRBV11-2 to TRBJ1-1, with D possibly TRBD1 on 6 matching bases. The germline V gene has CDR1 SGHAT and CDR2 FQNNGV. The V end lost 2 bases, the J end lost 1 base, and 17 bases lay between the germline ends. This CDR3 has 17 amino acids. CDR3 loop: CASSLWDIRRRNTEAFF. The CDR3 DNA sequence: TGTGCCAGCAGCTTATGGGACATTCGACGAAGGAACACTGAAGCTTTCTTT.

This clonotype has only a few counts. At one end the junction does not follow the germline gene, possibly because of a read error. The rearrangement uses TRBV20-1 and TRBJ2-1; 10 bases agree with TRBD2. CDR3 length: 17 amino acids. Germline V lookup: CDR1 DFQATT, CDR2 SNEGSKA (reference sequence). The CDR3 sequence is CSAGDRMTSGLNNEQFF. CDR3 nucleotides: TGCAGTGCTGGAGACCGGATGACTAGCGGGTTAAACAATGAGCAGTTCTTC.

This clonotype has ten or more counts. The chain recombines TRBV5-1 with TRBJ2-1, with TRBD1 as a possible D gene (5 bases). The CDR3 runs to 16 residues. Germline V gene data show CDR1 as SGHRS and CDR2 as YFSETQ. The ends were cut back, 5 bases at V and 0 bases at J, with 15 bases in the middle. The CDR3 bases are TGCGCCAGCAGAGGGGAAGGGGCGAGCTCCTACAATGAGCAGTTCTTC. Translated, it gives CASRGEGASSYNEQFF.

This clonotype occurred many times. V is TRBV7-9 and J is TRBJ2-3; 11 bases match TRBD1. V lost 5 bases and J lost 3; bases outside the gene matches: 1. Germline V lookup: CDR1 SEHNR, CDR2 FQNEAQ (reference sequence). This CDR3 contains 14 residues. DNA for the CDR3: TGTGCCAGCAGCGGACAGGGGGCAACAGATACGCAGTATTTT. Translating gives CASSGQGATDTQYF.

The V call is TRBV28, the J call TRBJ1-1; no firm D call. V was shortened by 6 bases and J by 0 bases, with 20 bases between the two germline ends. CDR1 is MDHEN and CDR2 is SYDVKM in the germline V gene. The CDR3 sequence is 17 residues long. CDR3 sequence: CASSSGQAGSLNTEAFF. CDR3 coding DNA: TGTGCCAGCAGCTCTGGGCAGGCCGGAAGCCTGAACACTGAAGCTTTCTTT.

This clonotype was observed many times. The chain recombines TRBV29-1 with TRBJ2-1; TRBD2 matches at 10 bases. CDR3 length: 12 residues. V lost 3 bases, J lost 8 bases, and 1 base stayed unmatched. Germline CDR1 and CDR2: SQVTM and ANQGSEA. For the CDR3, the DNA is TGCAGCGTTGAGGGGACTAGCGATGAGCAGTTCTTC. The encoded protein is CSVEGTSDEQFF.

This clonotype appeared many times. V usage is TRBV14 and J usage is TRBJ1-1; D is undetermined. The germline gives CDR1 SGHDN, CDR2 FVKESK. The CDR3 runs to 12 residues. The V gene lost 6 bases and the J gene lost 1 base, with 6 bases spanning the gap. The chain's CDR3 is CASSQTNTEAFF. The DNA for the CDR3 is TGTGCCAGCAGTCAGACGAACACTGAAGCTTTCTTT.

This clonotype has more than one count but fewer than ten. This chain links TRBV12-5 with TRBJ2-6, with D unresolved. Trimming removed 4 bases from V and 0 bases from J, with 7 bases in between. This CDR3 comprises 15 residues. Germline-derived CDR1 and CDR2 are LGHNT and FRNRAP. As DNA, the CDR3 is TGTGCTAGTGGTTCAAGGAGCTCTGGGGCCAACGTCCTGACTTTC. Encoded protein: CASGSRSSGANVLTF.

This clonotype has at least ten counts. The V call is TRBV20-1, the J call TRBJ2-1, with 7 bases that match TRBD2. Germline V gives CDR1 DFQATT, CDR2 SNEGSKA (reference sequence). The CDR3 is 16 residues long. J gave up 4 bases and V 3 bases, and 12 bases lay outside the gene matches. CDR3 nucleotides: TGCAGTGCTAGGGGCCCGGGGAGGGGAAGTTACAATGAGCAGTTCTTC. It encodes CSARGPGRGSYNEQFF.

Ten or more counts support this clonotype. This chain connects TRBV9 to TRBJ1-2; 9 nucleotides align to TRBD1. This CDR3 has 19 amino acids. Germline V lookup: CDR1 SGDLS, CDR2 YYNGEE. Trimming cost V 3 bases and J 2 bases; bases outside gene matches: 17. This CDR3 is CASSAVTRDRVESNYGYTF. CDR3 DNA sequence: TGTGCCAGCAGCGCCGTCACCCGGGACAGGGTCGAATCCAACTATGGCTACACCTTC.

This clonotype was seen many times. The V and J genes are TRBV25-1 and TRBJ2-7; D is undetermined. V was cut by 5 bases and J by 2 bases, with 16 bases left in between. From germline, CDR1 is MGHDK and CDR2 SYGVNS. The CDR3 has 15 amino acids. The CDR3 reads CASSRGNLPTYEQYF. The CDR3 region has the DNA TGTGCCAGCAGTCGCGGCAATCTTCCTACCTACGAGCAGTACTTC.

This clonotype was seen a few times. The J gene is TRBJ1-1, the V gene TRBV6-1; the D gene is possibly TRBD1 (5 bases). The germline V gene has CDR1 MNHNS and CDR2 SASEGT. CDR3 length: 14 amino acids. V was clipped by 3 bases and J by 6 bases, with 14 bases between them. The chain's CDR3 is CASSDVGGVAEAFF. In nucleotides, the CDR3 is TGTGCCAGCAGTGATGTCGGGGGGGTCGCTGAAGCTTTCTTT.

This clonotype was detected ten times or more. This chain joins TRBV11-2 and TRBJ2-7; 7 positions match TRBD2. Germline CDR1 and CDR2: SGHAT and FQNNGV. The CDR3 extends over 16 amino acids. V was clipped by 5 bases and J by 9 bases; unmatched bases: 19. CDR3 amino acids: CASSRRGGTTVTGQYF. As DNA, the CDR3 is TGTGCCAGCAGCCGCCGGGGCGGGACTACCGTAACCGGGCAGTACTTC. The full variable domain, in which reference TRBV11-2 and TRBJ2-7 provide the parts outside the CDR3, is EAGVAQSPRYKIIEKRQSVAFWCNPISGHATLYWYQQILGQGPKLLIQFQNNGVVDDSQLPKDRFSAERLKGVDSTLKIQPAKLEDSAVYLCASSRRGGTTVTGQYFGPGTRLTVT.

In this sample, this clonotype turned up a few times. A read error may produce the germline difference seen at one junction end. The chain carries TRBV5-5 and TRBJ2-1; D gene unclear. CDR1 and CDR2 from the germline V gene are SGHKS and YYEKEE (reference sequence). The CDR3 is 15 residues long. DNA of the CDR3: TGTGCCAGCAGCCTCCTAGATCTCTCCTTCAATGAGCAGTTCTTC. Encoded protein: CASSLLDLSFNEQFF. Full variable domain (missing parts from reference TRBV5-5 and TRBJ2-1): DAGVTQSPTHLIKTRGQQVTLRCSPISGHKSVSWYQQVLGQGPQFIFQYYEKEERGRGNFPDRFSARQFPNYSSELNVNALLLGDSALYLCASSLLDLSFNEQFFGPGTRLTVL.

This clonotype was found a few times. The gene calls are TRBV7-6 and TRBJ1-2, with TRBD1 identical over 9 bases. Germline CDR1 reads SGHVS; CDR2 reads FNYEAQ. V lost 5 bases and J lost 0; bases outside the gene matches: 4. The CDR3 sequence is 15 residues long. The CDR3 DNA is TGTGCCAGCAGCGAGACAGGGGGAGCTAACTATGGCTACACCTTC. Encoded protein: CASSETGGANYGYTF.

Ten or more counts support this clonotype. V gene TRBV5-1 combines with J gene TRBJ2-2; the D gene is possibly TRBD1 (5 bases). The CDR3 runs 15 residues. Trimming took 6 bases from V and 2 from J, leaving 14 bases between them. From germline, CDR1 is SGHRS and CDR2 YFSETQ. The CDR3 region has the DNA TGCGCCAGCATCCTGGGGCAGGGAAACACCGGGGAGCTGTTTTTT. This codes for CASILGQGNTGELFF.

This clonotype was recorded at least ten times. The chain uses TRBV13 and TRBJ2-3; 11 nucleotides match TRBD2. Losses at the gene ends were 7 bases for V and 0 bases for J; bases not matched to a gene: 6. Germline V gene sequence: CDR1 PRHDT, CDR2 FYEKMQ (reference sequence). The CDR3 covers 16 residues. CDR3 protein: CASTVTSGGSTDTQYF. The CDR3 nucleotides read TGTGCCAGCACCGTTACTAGCGGGGGTAGCACAGATACGCAGTATTTT. Looking up the rest from reference TRBV13 and TRBJ2-3 gives the full variable domain: AAGVIQSPRHLIKEKRETATLKCYPIPRHDTVYWYQQGPGQDPQFLISFYEKMQSDKGSIPDRFSAQQFSDYHSELNMSSLELGDSALYFCASTVTSGGSTDTQYFGPGTRLTVL.

This clonotype was found a few times. This chain links TRBV5-4 with TRBJ2-1, with TRBD2 as a possible D gene (5 bases). CDR1 is SGHNT, CDR2 YYREEE, per germline (reference sequence). With 3 bases removed from V and 10 bases from J, the gap between germline ends came to 17 bases. The CDR3 has 14 residues. CDR3: CASSSRGSEWEQFF. CDR3 bases: TGTGCCAGCAGCTCCCGGGGTAGCGAATGGGAGCAGTTCTTC.

This clonotype showed up many times. This chain uses TRBV12-3 or TRBV12-4 with TRBJ2-7, with D perhaps TRBD1 (6 bases). V lost 1 base, J lost 5 bases, and 9 bases lay in between. The CDR3 has 13 residues. The CDR3 coding sequence is TGTGCCAGCAGTTTAGTGCCAGGGGACGAGCAGTACTTC. Translating it yields CASSLVPGDEQYF.